At least ten counts were recorded for the clone carrying this T cell receptor (beta chain). The data derive from a study of T cell repertoires in cytomegalovirus infection. TCRdb re-derived calls from the reads in MiXCR, one entry per CDR3 protein. Of almost 550,000 distinct CDR3 sequences in the sample, 16% were seen once. The specimen sequenced was CD8+ T cells from PBMCs. This sequence originates from a human donor in good health (CMV status not recorded). Some clones in this sample may be carry-over from other donors' samples.

The CDR3 DNA is TGTGCCAGCAGCTTAGGGGGCCTGGGCAATGAGCAGTTCTTC. It yields the protein CASSLGGLGNEQFF. The chain recombines TRBV7-9 with TRBJ2-1, with a tentative D call TRBD1 (5 bases). CDR3 length: 14 amino acids. Looked up from germline, CDR1 is SEHNR and CDR2 is FQNEAQ (reference sequence). V lost 1 base to trimming and J lost 6 bases, with 10 bases between them. Full variable domain (rest looked up from reference TRBV7-9 and TRBJ2-1): DTGVSQNPRHKITKRGQNVTFRCDPISEHNRLYWYRQTLGQGPEFLTYFQNEAQLEKSRLLSDRFSAERPKGSFSTLEIQRTEQGDSAMYLCASSLGGLGNEQFFGPGTRLTVL.